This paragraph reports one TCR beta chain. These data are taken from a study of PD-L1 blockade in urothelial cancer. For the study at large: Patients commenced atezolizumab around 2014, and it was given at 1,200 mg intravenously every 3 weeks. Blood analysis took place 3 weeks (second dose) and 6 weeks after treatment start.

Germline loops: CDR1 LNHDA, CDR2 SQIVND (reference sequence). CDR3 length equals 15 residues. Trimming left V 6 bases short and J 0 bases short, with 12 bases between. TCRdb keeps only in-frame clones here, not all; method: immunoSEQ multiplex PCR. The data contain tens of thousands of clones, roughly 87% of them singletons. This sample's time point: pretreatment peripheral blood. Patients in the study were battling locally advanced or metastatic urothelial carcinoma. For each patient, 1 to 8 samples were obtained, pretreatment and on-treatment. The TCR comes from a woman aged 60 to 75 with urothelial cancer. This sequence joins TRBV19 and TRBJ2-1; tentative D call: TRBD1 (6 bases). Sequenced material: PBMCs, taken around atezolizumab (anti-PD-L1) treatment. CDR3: CASRLTGNSYNEQFF. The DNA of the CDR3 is TGTGCCAGTAGACTGACAGGTAACTCCTACAATGAGCAGTTCTTC.